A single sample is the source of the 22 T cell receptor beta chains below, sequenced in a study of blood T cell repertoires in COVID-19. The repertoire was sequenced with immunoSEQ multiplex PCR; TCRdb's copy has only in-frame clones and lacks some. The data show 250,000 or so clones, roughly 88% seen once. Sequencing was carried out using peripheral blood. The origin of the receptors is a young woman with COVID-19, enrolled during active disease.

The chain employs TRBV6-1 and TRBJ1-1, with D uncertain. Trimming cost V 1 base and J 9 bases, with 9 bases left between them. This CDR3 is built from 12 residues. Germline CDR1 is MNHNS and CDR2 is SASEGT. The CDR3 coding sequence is TGTGCCAGCAGTGAAGAACGGGGTAAAGCTTTCTTT. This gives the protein CASSEERGKAFF.

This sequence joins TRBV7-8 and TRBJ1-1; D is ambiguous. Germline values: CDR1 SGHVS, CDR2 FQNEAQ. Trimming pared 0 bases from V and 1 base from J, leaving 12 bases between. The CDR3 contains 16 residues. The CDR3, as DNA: TGTGCCAGCAGCTTAGCGCCGACAACCGCGAACACTGAAGCTTTCTTT. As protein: CASSLAPTTANTEAFF. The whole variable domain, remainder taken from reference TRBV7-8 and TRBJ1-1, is GAGVSQSPRYKVAKRGQDVALRCDPISGHVSLFWYQQALGQGPEFLTYFQNEAQLDKSGLPSDRFFAERPEGSVSTLKIQRTQQEDSAVYLCASSLAPTTANTEAFFGQGTRLTVV.

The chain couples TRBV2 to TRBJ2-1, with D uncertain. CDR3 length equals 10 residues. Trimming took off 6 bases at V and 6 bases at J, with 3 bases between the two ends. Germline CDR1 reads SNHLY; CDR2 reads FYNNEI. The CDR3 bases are TGTGCCAGCAGCCGCAATGAGCAGTTCTTC. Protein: CASSRNEQFF.

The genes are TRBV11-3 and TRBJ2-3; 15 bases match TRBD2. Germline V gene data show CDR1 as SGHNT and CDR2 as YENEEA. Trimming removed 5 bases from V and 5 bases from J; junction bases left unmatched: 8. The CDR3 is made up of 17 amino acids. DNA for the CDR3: TGTGCCAGCAGCACCCGGACTAGCGGGAGGGACCTAGATACGCAGTATTTT. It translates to CASSTRTSGRDLDTQYF.

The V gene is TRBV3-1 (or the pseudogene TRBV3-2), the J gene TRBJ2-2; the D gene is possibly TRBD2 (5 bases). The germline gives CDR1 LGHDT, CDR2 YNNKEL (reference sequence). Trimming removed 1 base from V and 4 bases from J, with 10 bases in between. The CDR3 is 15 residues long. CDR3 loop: CASSQAGVGTGELFF. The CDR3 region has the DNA TGTGCCAGCAGCCAAGCCGGGGTGGGCACCGGGGAGCTGTTTTTT.

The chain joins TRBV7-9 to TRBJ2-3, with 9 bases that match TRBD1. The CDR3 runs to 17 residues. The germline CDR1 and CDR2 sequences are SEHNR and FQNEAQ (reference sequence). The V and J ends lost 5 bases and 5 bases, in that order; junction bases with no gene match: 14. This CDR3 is CASSTGQGSMEGDTQYF. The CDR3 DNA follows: TGTGCCAGCAGCACGGGACAGGGCTCGATGGAGGGAGATACGCAGTATTTT.

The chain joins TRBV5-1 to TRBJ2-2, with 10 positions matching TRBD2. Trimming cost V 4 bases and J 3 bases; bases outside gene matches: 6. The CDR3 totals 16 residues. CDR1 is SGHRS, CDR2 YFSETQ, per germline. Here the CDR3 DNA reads TGCGCCAGCAGCCGGGAGCTAGCGGGAGACACCGGGGAGCTGTTTTTT. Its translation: CASSRELAGDTGELFF.

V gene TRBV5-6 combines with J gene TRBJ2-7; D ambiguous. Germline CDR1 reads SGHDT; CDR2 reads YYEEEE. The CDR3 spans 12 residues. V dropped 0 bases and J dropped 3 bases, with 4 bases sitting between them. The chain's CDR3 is CASSLDRYEQYV. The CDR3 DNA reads TGTGCCAGCAGCTTGGATCGCTACGAGCAGTACGTC.

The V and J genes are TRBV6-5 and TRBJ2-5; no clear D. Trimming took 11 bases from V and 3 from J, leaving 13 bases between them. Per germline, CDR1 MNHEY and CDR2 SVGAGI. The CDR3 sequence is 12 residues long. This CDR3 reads CALGRQEETQYF. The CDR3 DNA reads TGTGCCCTCGGCAGGCAAGAAGAGACCCAGTACTTC.

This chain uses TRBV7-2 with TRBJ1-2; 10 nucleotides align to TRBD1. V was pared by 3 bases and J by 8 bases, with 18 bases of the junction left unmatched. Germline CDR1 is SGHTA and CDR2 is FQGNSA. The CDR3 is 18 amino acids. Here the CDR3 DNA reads TGTGCCAGCAGCTTGAGCCTCCCGGGACAGGGGTCCTTTAACGGCTACACCTTC. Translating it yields CASSLSLPGQGSFNGYTF.

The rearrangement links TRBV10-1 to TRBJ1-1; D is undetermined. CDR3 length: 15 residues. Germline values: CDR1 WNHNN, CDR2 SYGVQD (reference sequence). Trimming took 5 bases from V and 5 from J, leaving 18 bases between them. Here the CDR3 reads CASSKDEGGGTEAFF. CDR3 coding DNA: TGCGCCAGCAGTAAGGATGAGGGTGGAGGTACTGAAGCTTTCTTT.

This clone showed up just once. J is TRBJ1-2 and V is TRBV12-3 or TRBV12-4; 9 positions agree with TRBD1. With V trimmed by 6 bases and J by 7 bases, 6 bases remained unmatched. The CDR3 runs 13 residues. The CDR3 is CASRGDRAVGYTF. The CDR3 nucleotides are TGTGCCAGCAGGGGGGACAGGGCAGTTGGCTACACCTTC.

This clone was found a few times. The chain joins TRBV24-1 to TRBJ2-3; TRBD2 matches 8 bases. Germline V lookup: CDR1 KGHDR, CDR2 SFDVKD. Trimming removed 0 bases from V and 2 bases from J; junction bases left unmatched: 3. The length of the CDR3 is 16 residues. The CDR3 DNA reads TGTGCCACCAGTGATTTGGCGGGAGGCACCACAGATACGCAGTATTTT. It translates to CATSDLAGGTTDTQYF.

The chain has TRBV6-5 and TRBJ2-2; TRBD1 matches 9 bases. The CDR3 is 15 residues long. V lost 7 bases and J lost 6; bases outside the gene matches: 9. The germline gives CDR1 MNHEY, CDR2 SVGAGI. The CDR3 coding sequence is TGTGCCAGCACCGTGGACAGGGGATATCCCGGGGAGCTGTTTTTT. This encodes CASTVDRGYPGELFF.

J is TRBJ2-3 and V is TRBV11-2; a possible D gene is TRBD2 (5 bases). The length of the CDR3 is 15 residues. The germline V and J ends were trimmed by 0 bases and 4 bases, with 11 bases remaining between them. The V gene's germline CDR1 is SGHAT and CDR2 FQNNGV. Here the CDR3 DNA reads TGTGCCAGCAGCTTAGATGGGCTAGCAGCAGATACGCAGTATTTT. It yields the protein CASSLDGLAADTQYF.

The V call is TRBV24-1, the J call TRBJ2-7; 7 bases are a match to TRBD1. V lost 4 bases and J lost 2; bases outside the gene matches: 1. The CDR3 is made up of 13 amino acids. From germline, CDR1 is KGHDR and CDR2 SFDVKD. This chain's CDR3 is CATSEQGAYEQYF. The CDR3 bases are TGTGCCACCAGTGAGCAGGGGGCCTACGAGCAGTACTTC.

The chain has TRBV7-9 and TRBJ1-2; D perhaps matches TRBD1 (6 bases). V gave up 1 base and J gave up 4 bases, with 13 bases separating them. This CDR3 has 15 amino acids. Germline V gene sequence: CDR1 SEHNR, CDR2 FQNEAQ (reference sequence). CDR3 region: CASSLEGDSLYGYTF. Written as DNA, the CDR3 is TGTGCCAGCAGCTTAGAGGGGGATTCCCTCTATGGCTACACCTTC.

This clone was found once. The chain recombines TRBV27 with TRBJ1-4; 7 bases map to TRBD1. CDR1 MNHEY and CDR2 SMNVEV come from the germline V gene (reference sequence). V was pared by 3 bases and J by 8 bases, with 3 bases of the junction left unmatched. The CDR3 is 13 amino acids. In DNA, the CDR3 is TGTGCCAGCAGTTTGGCAGGGGGGGAAAAACTGTTTTTT. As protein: CASSLAGGEKLFF.

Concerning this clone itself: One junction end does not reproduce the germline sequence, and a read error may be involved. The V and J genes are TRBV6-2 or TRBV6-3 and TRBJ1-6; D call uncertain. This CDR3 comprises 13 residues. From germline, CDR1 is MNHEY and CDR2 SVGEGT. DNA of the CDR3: TGTGCCAGCAGTTACCCGGGTAATACACCCCTCCACTTT. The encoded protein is CASSYPGNTPLHF.

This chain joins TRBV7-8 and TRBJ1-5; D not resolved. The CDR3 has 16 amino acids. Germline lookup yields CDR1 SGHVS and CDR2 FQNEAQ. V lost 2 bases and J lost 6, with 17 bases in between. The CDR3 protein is CASSLRGDPFGQPQHF. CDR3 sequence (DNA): TGTGCCAGCAGCTTACGCGGGGATCCATTCGGTCAGCCCCAGCATTTT.

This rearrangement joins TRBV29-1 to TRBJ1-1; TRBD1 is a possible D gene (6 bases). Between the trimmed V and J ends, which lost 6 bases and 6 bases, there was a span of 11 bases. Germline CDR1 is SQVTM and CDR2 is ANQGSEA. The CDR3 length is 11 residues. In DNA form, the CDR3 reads TGCAGCGTCTTTAACAGGGCTGAAGCTTTCTTT. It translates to CSVFNRAEAFF.

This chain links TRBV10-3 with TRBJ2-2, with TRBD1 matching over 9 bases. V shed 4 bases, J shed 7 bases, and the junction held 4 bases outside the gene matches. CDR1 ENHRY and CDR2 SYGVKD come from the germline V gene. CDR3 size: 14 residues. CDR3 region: CAISGDRVGGELFF. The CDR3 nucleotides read TGTGCCATCAGTGGGGACAGGGTCGGCGGGGAGCTGTTTTTT.